This T cell receptor (beta chain) emerged from a study of T-cell memory formation after mild COVID-19. V lost 6 bases and J lost 4; bases outside the gene matches: 17. CDR3 length equals 16 residues. Germline V lookup: CDR1 DFQATT, CDR2 SNEGSKA (reference sequence). TCRdb re-derived calls from the 5' RACE reads in MiXCR, one entry per CDR3 protein. This sample has under 250,000 distinct CDR3 sequences, with 8% to 10% found just once. This sequence was found in a man aged 18 to 29 who had mild COVID-19 (a few samples of this study predate the infection). Cell type and time point are not known. The material sequenced was PBMCs or a T cell subset sorted from them (not recorded which). J is TRBJ1-1 and V is TRBV20-1, with 7 bases lining up with TRBD1. This CDR3 reads CSASVPARGFSTEAFF. CDR3 coding DNA: TGCAGTGCCTCAGTTCCTGCCAGGGGGTTTTCCACTGAAGCTTTCTTT.